This T cell receptor (beta chain) was found in a study of Graves' ophthalmopathy and Graves' hyperthyroidism. Findings and limits, study-wide: Among expanded thyroid clonotypes above 0.001 frequency, most also occurred in blood. A model built from 13 signatures distinguished ophthalmopathy from stable hyperthyroidism with 87.88% sensitivity and around 78% specificity.

Ophthalmopathy donors' eye disease showed moderate-to-severe activity, CAS of at least 3, NOSPECS of at least 4 and duration under 3 months. The diagnosis was founded upon clinical symptoms, serum thyroxine, TRAb, thyroid ultrasound and orbital computed tomography. With 4 bases removed from V and 7 bases from J, the gap between germline ends came to 11 bases. The CDR3 extends over 12 amino acids. Per germline, CDR1 SGDLS and CDR2 YYNGEE. TCR beta CDR3 regions were amplified from RNA transcripts. Investigators did first-round RT-PCR with HTBI primers, then second-round multiplex PCR. TCRdb reprocessed the multiplex PCR reads via MiXCR and lists one record per CDR3 protein. The sample has roughly 700,000 distinct CDR3 sequences, around 40% seen once. Worth noting for this clonotype: Its antigen is not known.

Sequenced input: peripheral blood. The TCR comes from an adult man with Graves' ophthalmopathy. The gene calls are TRBV9 and TRBJ1-2; D is undetermined. This CDR3 is CASSQEPGGYTF. The DNA of the CDR3 is TGTGCCAGCAGCCAAGAACCGGGTGGCTACACCTTC.